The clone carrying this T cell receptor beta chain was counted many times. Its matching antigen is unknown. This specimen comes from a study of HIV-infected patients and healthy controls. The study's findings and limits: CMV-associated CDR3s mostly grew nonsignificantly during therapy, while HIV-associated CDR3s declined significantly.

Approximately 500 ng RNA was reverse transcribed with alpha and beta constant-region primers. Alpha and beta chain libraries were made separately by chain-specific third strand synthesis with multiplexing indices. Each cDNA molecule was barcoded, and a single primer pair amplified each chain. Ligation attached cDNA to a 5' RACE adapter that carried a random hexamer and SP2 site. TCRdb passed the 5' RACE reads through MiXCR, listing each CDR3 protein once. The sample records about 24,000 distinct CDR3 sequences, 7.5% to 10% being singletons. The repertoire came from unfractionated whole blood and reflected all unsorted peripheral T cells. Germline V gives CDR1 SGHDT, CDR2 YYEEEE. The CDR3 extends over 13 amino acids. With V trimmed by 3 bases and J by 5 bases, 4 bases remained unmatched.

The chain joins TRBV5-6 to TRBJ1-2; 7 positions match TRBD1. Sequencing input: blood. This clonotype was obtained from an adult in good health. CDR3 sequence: CASSSGTAYGYTF. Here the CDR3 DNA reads TGTGCCAGCAGCTCCGGGACAGCTTATGGCTACACCTTC. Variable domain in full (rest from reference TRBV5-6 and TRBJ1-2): DAGVTQSPTHLIKTRGQQVTLRCSPKSGHDTVSWYQQALGQGPQFIFQYYEEEERQRGNFPDRFSGHQFPNYSSELNVNALLLGDSALYLCASSSGTAYGYTFGSGTRLTVV.